This is a list of T cell receptor beta chains from one sample in a study of a mutant IDH1 vaccine in newly diagnosed glioma. No antigen has been identified for these receptors. The data were produced by immunoSEQ multiplex PCR, yet TCRdb's version contains in-frame clones alone and is incomplete. The table shows 25,000 to 35,000 clones, with roughly 87% occurring only once. The sequencing here drew on peripheral blood mononuclear cells (PBMCs), taken from a glioma patient whose treatment included an IDH1 peptide vaccine. These receptors all stem from a woman aged 40-49 years with glioma. Some clones in this sample may be carry-over from other donors' samples. Each CDR3 is given with its conserved first and last residue. The D gene is left open where the match is weak. The size of a clone is reported for some rows only, either as once, few or many, or as a class for expanded clones.

>once|TRBV4-3|NA|TRBJ2-1
CASSLQPGVEGEQFF
TGCGCCAGCAGCCTTCAGCCGGGAGTAGAAGGTGAGCAGTTCTTC
>NA|TRBV5-1|NA|TRBJ2-6
CASSLGRALGANVLTF
TGCGCCAGCAGCTTGGGCAGGGCGCTGGGGGCCAACGTCCTGACTTTC
>NA|TRBV28|TRBD1|TRBJ1-2
CATNRGVSRDNYGYTF
TGTGCCACAAACAGGGGAGTTTCGCGGGATAACTATGGCTACACCTTC
>NA|TRBV7-9|NA|TRBJ2-7
CASSTSGREQYF
TGTGCCAGCAGCACATCCGGACGGGAGCAGTACTTC
>NA|TRBV7-3|NA|TRBJ1-2
CASSATGTSGYTF
TGTGCCAGCAGCGCCACAGGGACTAGTGGCTACACCTTC
>NA|TRBV7-8|NA|TRBJ2-6
CASSLQGAPGANVLTF
TGTGCCAGCAGCTTACAGGGTGCTCCTGGGGCCAACGTCCTGACTTTC
>NA|TRBV2|TRBD1|TRBJ1-5
CATDTGVGLQHF
TGTGCCACGGACACAGGGGTTGGCCTCCAGCATTTT
>NA|TRBV28|NA|TRBJ1-6
CASSLNSYNSPLHF
TGTGCCAGCAGTTTGAACTCCTATAATTCACCCCTCCACTTT
>few|TRBV15|NA|TRBJ2-6
CATSVQGGSGANVLTF
TGTGCCACCAGCGTACAGGGGGGGTCTGGGGCCAACGTCCTGACTTTC
>NA|TRBV7-9|NA|TRBJ1-1
CASSFWTAEAFF
TGTGCCAGCAGCTTTTGGACAGCTGAAGCTTTCTTT
>NA|TRBV7-3|NA|TRBJ2-7
CASSPPSSYEQYF
TGTGCCAGCAGCCCCCCGTCGTCCTACGAGCAGTACTTC
>NA|TRBV20-1|NA|TRBJ1-2
CSAGRGYTF
TGCAGTGCGGGGAGAGGCTACACCTTC
>NA|TRBV6-4|NA|TRBJ2-2
CASSVAATLGELFF
TGTGCCAGCAGTGTAGCGGCGACCCTCGGGGAGCTGTTTTTT
>NA|TRBV27|NA|TRBJ1-5
CASRVGVNSNQPQHF
TGTGCCAGCAGGGTCGGGGTTAATAGCAATCAGCCCCAGCATTTT
>NA|TRBV5-4|NA|TRBJ2-3
CASTVGGNRADTQYF
TGTGCCAGCACCGTCGGGGGAAATAGGGCAGATACGCAGTATTTT
>once|TRBV25-1|NA|TRBJ1-3
CASSNYRESGNTIYF
TGTGCCAGCAGTAATTACAGGGAGTCCGGAAACACCATATATTTT
>NA|TRBV2|NA|TRBJ1-2
CASTWSPANYGYTF
TGTGCCAGCACTTGGAGTCCGGCTAACTATGGCTACACCTTC
>NA|TRBV6-5|NA|TRBJ1-1
CASTRDTEAFF
TGTGCCAGCACGCGGGACACTGAAGCTTTCTTT
>few|TRBV19|TRBD1|TRBJ1-5
CASSIDHHSGGNQPQHF
TGTGCCAGTAGTATAGATCACCACTCAGGGGGGAATCAGCCCCAGCATTTT
>NA|TRBV28|NA|TRBJ1-3
CASSFQGSGNTIYF
TGTGCCAGCAGTTTCCAGGGTTCTGGAAACACCATATATTTT
>NA|TRBV7-2|NA|TRBJ1-5
CASSLGGWYSNQPQHF
TGTGCCAGCAGCTTAGGGGGGTGGTATAGCAATCAGCCCCAGCATTTT
>once|TRBV28|NA|TRBJ2-5
CASSSPWAGQETQYF
TGTGCCAGCAGTAGCCCCTGGGCGGGACAAGAGACCCAGTACTTC
>NA|TRBV27|NA|TRBJ2-1
CASSLYGGNAYNEQFF
TGTGCCAGCAGTTTATATGGCGGGAACGCCTACAATGAGCAGTTCTTC
>few|TRBV2|NA|TRBJ1-5
CASSQDGLRQPQHF
TGTGCCAGCAGCCAGGACGGGCTTCGGCAGCCCCAGCATTTT
>NA|TRBV19|TRBD2|TRBJ2-1
CASSLAGTFPNEQFF
TGTGCCAGTAGCTTAGCGGGGACGTTTCCCAATGAGCAGTTCTTC
>NA|TRBV9|TRBD1|TRBJ1-2
CASSVGDRGKYGYTF
TGTGCCAGCAGCGTCGGAGACAGGGGGAAATATGGCTACACCTTC